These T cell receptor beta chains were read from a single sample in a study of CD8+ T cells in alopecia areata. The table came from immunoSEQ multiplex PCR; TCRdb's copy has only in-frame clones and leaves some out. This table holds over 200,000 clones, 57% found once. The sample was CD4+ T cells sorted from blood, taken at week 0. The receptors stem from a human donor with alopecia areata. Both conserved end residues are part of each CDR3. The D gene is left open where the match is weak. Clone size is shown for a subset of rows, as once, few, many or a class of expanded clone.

CDR3 DNA: TGCAGCGTTCACTCTGACAGGGGACGCACCGCAGCAGCTTTCTTT; CDR3 protein: CSVHSDRGRTAAAFF; J gene: TRBJ1-1; V gene: TRBV29-1; D gene: TRBD1; clone size: -
CDR3 DNA: TGTGCCAGCAGCACAGCGGCGGCGGGGGGATCACCCCTCCACTTT; CDR3 protein: CASSTAAAGGSPLHF; J gene: TRBJ1-6; V gene: TRBV7-9; D gene: -; clone size: -
CDR3 DNA: TGTGCCTGGATGGGGAACTCCGGGGAGCTGTTTTTT; CDR3 protein: CAWMGNSGELFF; J gene: TRBJ2-2; V gene: TRBV30; D gene: -; clone size: -
CDR3 DNA: TGTGCCAGCTCACCAGACAGGGCAGGGCCCCAGCATTTT; CDR3 protein: CASSPDRAGPQHF; J gene: TRBJ1-5; V gene: TRBV18; D gene: TRBD1; clone size: once
CDR3 DNA: TGCGCCAGCAGCTTCGACGGCGAGAAAGAGACCCAGTACTTC; CDR3 protein: CASSFDGEKETQYF; J gene: TRBJ2-5; V gene: TRBV5-1; D gene: -; clone size: -
CDR3 DNA: TGTGCCAGCACTAGAGAAGCTTATGGCTACACCTTC; CDR3 protein: CASTREAYGYTF; J gene: TRBJ1-2; V gene: TRBV6-6; D gene: -; clone size: -
CDR3 DNA: TGCAGCGTGGGGTGGGGAACCTACAATGAGCAGTTCTTC; CDR3 protein: CSVGWGTYNEQFF; J gene: TRBJ2-1; V gene: TRBV29-1; D gene: -; clone size: few
CDR3 DNA: TGCAGCGTTGCGCGGCGAACCAAAAACATTCAGTACTTC; CDR3 protein: CSVARRTKNIQYF; J gene: TRBJ2-4; V gene: TRBV29-1; D gene: -; clone size: -
CDR3 DNA: TGCGCCAGCAGCTTGGAAGGGACGGCTGTCACTGGAAACACCATATATTTT; CDR3 protein: CASSLEGTAVTGNTIYF; J gene: TRBJ1-3; V gene: TRBV5-1; D gene: -; clone size: few
CDR3 DNA: TGTGCCAGCAGTGAAGCGGGACAGACCCATAATTCACCCCTCCACTTT; CDR3 protein: CASSEAGQTHNSPLHF; J gene: TRBJ1-6; V gene: TRBV6-1; D gene: TRBD1; clone size: -
CDR3 DNA: TGCGCCAGCAGCCCGGGACAGGGGGCAGATACGCAGTATTTT; CDR3 protein: CASSPGQGADTQYF; J gene: TRBJ2-3; V gene: TRBV5-1; D gene: TRBD1; clone size: few
CDR3 DNA: TGTGCCTGGTCGGAGCGGGGCTACGAGCAGTACTTC; CDR3 protein: CAWSERGYEQYF; J gene: TRBJ2-7; V gene: TRBV30; D gene: TRBD2; clone size: -
CDR3 DNA: TGTGCCAGCAGCTTGGGGTACGCGGGCTACACCTTC; CDR3 protein: CASSLGYAGYTF; J gene: TRBJ1-2; V gene: TRBV5-4; D gene: -; clone size: -
CDR3 DNA: TGTGCCAGCAGTGAAAGCACCCCGCATACGCAGTATTTT; CDR3 protein: CASSESTPHTQYF; J gene: TRBJ2-3; V gene: TRBV2; D gene: -; clone size: -
CDR3 DNA: TGTGCCACCTCAAGGGGGGCCGGCAAAAACATTCAGTACTTC; CDR3 protein: CATSRGAGKNIQYF; J gene: TRBJ2-4; V gene: TRBV19; D gene: -; clone size: many
CDR3 DNA: TGTGCCAGCAGCATACCCGGAACTGAAGCTTTCTTT; CDR3 protein: CASSIPGTEAFF; J gene: TRBJ1-1; V gene: TRBV21-1; D gene: -; clone size: -
CDR3 DNA: TGTGCCAGCAGGTGGGAGGGCCAGTTGAATGAGCAGTTCTTC; CDR3 protein: CASRWEGQLNEQFF; J gene: TRBJ2-1; V gene: TRBV27; D gene: TRBD2; clone size: -
CDR3 DNA: TGTGCGAGAAAAGGGAGGGACGATGGCTACACCTTC; CDR3 protein: CARKGRDDGYTF; J gene: TRBJ1-2; V gene: TRBV6-1; D gene: -; clone size: -